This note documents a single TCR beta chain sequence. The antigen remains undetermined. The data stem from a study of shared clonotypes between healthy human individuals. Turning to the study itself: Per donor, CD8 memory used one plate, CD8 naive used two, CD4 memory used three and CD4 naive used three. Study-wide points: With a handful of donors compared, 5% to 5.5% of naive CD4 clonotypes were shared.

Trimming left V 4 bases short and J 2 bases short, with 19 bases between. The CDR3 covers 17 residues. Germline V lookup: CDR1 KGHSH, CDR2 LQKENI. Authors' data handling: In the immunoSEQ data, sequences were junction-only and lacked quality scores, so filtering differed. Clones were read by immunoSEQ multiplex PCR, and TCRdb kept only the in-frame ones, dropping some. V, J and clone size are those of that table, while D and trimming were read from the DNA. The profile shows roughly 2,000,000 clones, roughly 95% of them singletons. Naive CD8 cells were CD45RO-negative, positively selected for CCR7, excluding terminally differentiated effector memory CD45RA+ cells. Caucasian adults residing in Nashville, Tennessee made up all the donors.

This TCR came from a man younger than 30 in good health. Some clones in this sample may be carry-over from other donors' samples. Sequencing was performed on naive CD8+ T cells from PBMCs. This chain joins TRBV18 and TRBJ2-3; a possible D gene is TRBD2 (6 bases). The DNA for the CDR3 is TGTGCCAGCTCACGCAGACCTGACGGGAGCCACACAGATACGCAGTATTTT. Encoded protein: CASSRRPDGSHTDTQYF.